This T cell receptor (beta chain) was observed in a study of control samples from healthy donors and cancer patients. V gave up 4 bases and J gave up 1 base, with 10 bases separating them. The CDR3 has 14 amino acids. CDR1 is KGHDR and CDR2 is SFDVKD in the germline V gene. Profiled with immunoSEQ multiplex PCR; TCRdb holds only in-frame clones, not every one. The sample holds just under 150,000 clones; 80% to 95% are singletons and the top ten take roughly 3.2%. The rearrangement links TRBV24-1 to TRBJ2-7; no clear D gene. Input material: blood. The receptor was derived from a man aged 30 to 45 in good health. CDR3 DNA: TGTGCCACCAGTGACTCAGGTTTTTCCTACGAGCAGTACTTC. It encodes CATSDSGFSYEQYF.